The following is a T cell receptor beta chain sequence with its context. Antigen specificity is unknown. These data come from a study of T-cell memory formation after mild COVID-19. Study-level points and caveats: CM and EM subsets held most contracting CD4+ clones; EMRA held CD8+ ones. CD4/CD8 balance held among clones contracting day 15 to 85, and later expanders leaned CD4+. Pre-infection memory showed some responding clones, and this suggested that cross-reactive memory joined.

The V gene lost 7 bases and the J gene lost 7 bases, with 16 bases spanning the gap. The CDR3 sequence is 13 residues long. 5'RACE with constant-segment primers built TCRalpha and TCRbeta cDNA libraries with UMIs. From the 5' RACE reads, TCRdb called clonotypes with MiXCR, one entry per CDR3 protein. This sample has roughly 130,000 distinct CDR3 sequences, with about 5.9% found just once. This TCR derives from an adult woman who had mild COVID-19 (a few samples of this study predate the infection). Cell type and time point are not known. The chain uses TRBV12-3 or TRBV12-4 and TRBJ1-1; D call uncertain. Sequencing input: PBMCs or a T cell subset sorted from them (not recorded which). The CDR3 region has the DNA TGTGCCAGCATCCTGGACCGTAACCGTGAAGCTTTCTTT. Residues: CASILDRNREAFF.